Below are 26 T cell receptor beta chains sequenced from a single sample in a study of blood T cell repertoires in COVID-19 (TCRdb year 2020). Preparation of the library involved the immunoSEQ multiplex PCR assay. Drawn from immuneACCESS, this table holds only the in-frame rearrangements with V and J called that TCRdb kept. Clones are partly lost; checked studies trace under half to an unresolved V gene and leave the rest unexplained. This sample has some 210,000 clones in its table, and 75% to 85% of those were observed once. The ten largest make up around 9.2% of the sample. What was sequenced was PBMCs or T cells enriched from blood (not recorded which). These receptors came from a man aged 40-49 years who had recovered from COVID-19.

The CDR3 DNA sequence: TGTGCCAGCAGCCTTAGCGGGGGGCCCTCTGGGGCCAACGTCCTGACTTTC. This codes for CASSLSGGPSGANVLTF. V and J are TRBV7-9 and TRBJ2-6; 10 bases are shared with TRBD2. This CDR3 spans 17 amino acids. The junction had 4 bases not matched to a gene; V was cut back by 5 bases and J by 0 bases. Germline V gene lookup returns CDR1 SEHNR and CDR2 FQNEAQ (reference sequence).

The chain links TRBV5-1 to TRBJ2-1; 10 bases are a match to TRBD1. This CDR3 region has 13 residues. V lost 3 bases, J lost 10 bases, and 4 bases stayed unmatched. CDR1 is SGHRS and CDR2 is YFSETQ in the germline V gene. The CDR3 DNA is TGCGCCAGCAGCTCGACAGGGGGCGGGGAGCAGTTCTTC. Amino acid sequence: CASSSTGGGEQFF.

The genes are TRBV18 and TRBJ1-1, with no clear D. The CDR3 runs to 16 residues. With 3 bases removed from V and 8 bases from J, the gap between germline ends came to 22 bases. Germline V gene sequence: CDR1 KGHSH, CDR2 LQKENI. CDR3 coding DNA: TGTGCCAGCTCACCCCGACAAAATGTTGGGTTTTTCGAAGCTTTCTTT. It yields the protein CASSPRQNVGFFEAFF.

In this sample, this clone turned up once. The chain recombines TRBV4-2 with TRBJ2-2; TRBD1 matches 11 bases. Germline lookup yields CDR1 LGHNA and CDR2 YNFKEQ. The length of the CDR3 is 16 residues. V lost 2 bases, J lost 4 bases, and 3 bases stayed unmatched. The DNA of the CDR3 is TGTGCCAGCAGCCAACCCGGGACAGGGGGCACCGGGGAGCTGTTTTTT. Protein: CASSQPGTGGTGELFF.

This chain links TRBV6-1 with TRBJ1-6; D remains ambiguous. V lost 2 bases to trimming and J lost 0 bases, with 14 bases between them. The CDR3 contains 18 residues. Germline-derived CDR1 and CDR2 are MNHNS and SASEGT. CDR3: CASSEKESRSSYNSPLHF. The DNA for the CDR3 is TGTGCCAGCAGTGAAAAGGAGAGTAGGAGCTCCTATAATTCACCCCTCCACTTT.

The J gene is TRBJ1-5, the V gene TRBV6-6, with a tentative D call TRBD1 (5 bases). The CDR3 has 20 residues. CDR1 is MNHNY, CDR2 SVGAGI, per germline (reference sequence). Trimming left V 6 bases short and J 8 bases short, with 35 bases between. CDR3 DNA: TGTGCCAGCAGCCCCACGCTGATTCGGGGGTTTAACGGGGGAACTAAGCCCCAGCATTTT. Translated: CASSPTLIRGFNGGTKPQHF.

This clone came up once. The chain couples TRBV21-1 to TRBJ2-7; the D segment call TRBD2 is taken from the table without a DNA check. TRBV21-1 is an annotated pseudogene. The CDR3 runs 14 residues. The CDR3 nucleotides are TGTGCCAGCAGCAAAGCGATTTGGACTCTGGATTCGTACTTC. This gives the protein CASSKAIWTLDSYF.

This clone has a handful of counts. The chain uses TRBV24-1 and TRBJ2-2; possibly TRBD1 for D (5 bases). Germline V CDR1 and CDR2: KGHDR, SFDVKD. The CDR3 runs 13 residues. V lost 9 bases and J 0 bases, leaving 7 bases between the germline ends. CDR3 sequence (DNA): TGTGCCACCGGACACACGAACACCGGGGAGCTGTTTTTT. Protein: CATGHTNTGELFF.

The chain has TRBV5-4 and TRBJ2-5; the D gene is possibly TRBD2 (5 bases). The CDR3 extends over 15 amino acids. Germline CDR1 and CDR2: SGHNT and YYREEE (reference sequence). Trimming cost V 4 bases and J 2 bases, with 15 bases left between them. The CDR3, as DNA: TGTGCCAGCAGCACTAGGACCAACCGGCAAGAGACCCAGTACTTC. This translates into CASSTRTNRQETQYF.

V and J are TRBV5-1 and TRBJ2-5, with D possibly matching TRBD1 (5 bases). Trimming took 2 bases from V and 5 from J, leaving 19 bases between them. The CDR3 spans 16 residues. CDR1 and CDR2 (germline): SGHRS, YFSETQ. The CDR3 loop reads CASSLPTARVGETQYF. The CDR3 DNA sequence: TGCGCCAGCAGCTTACCGACAGCACGGGTGGGGGAGACCCAGTACTTC.

This chain joins TRBV2 and TRBJ1-1; 9 bases line up with TRBD1. Looked up from germline, CDR1 is SNHLY and CDR2 is FYNNEI. The CDR3 has 15 amino acids. With V trimmed by 10 bases and J by 3 bases, 12 bases remained unmatched. The CDR3 reads CATGRDRVGYTEAFF. Here the CDR3 DNA reads TGTGCCACCGGCCGGGACAGGGTAGGATACACTGAAGCTTTCTTT.

V and J are TRBV29-1 and TRBJ2-5, with D perhaps TRBD2 (7 bases). Trimming cost V 3 bases and J 5 bases, with 16 bases left between them. Germline V lookup: CDR1 SQVTM, CDR2 ANQGSEA. The CDR3 spans 14 residues. The CDR3 reads CSVEGRGASETQYF. CDR3 DNA sequence: TGCAGCGTTGAGGGACGGGGGGCAAGCGAGACCCAGTACTTC.

This clone was seen more than once but under ten times. The rearrangement joins TRBV27 to TRBJ2-7; TRBD2 is a possible D gene (6 bases). Germline CDR1 MNHEY, CDR2 SMNVEV (reference sequence). The CDR3 extends over 15 amino acids. The V end lost 2 bases, the J end lost 0 bases, and 11 bases lay between the germline ends. CDR3 nucleotides: TGTGCCAGCAGTTTAACTAGCCTGAGCTCCTACGAGCAGTACTTC. This encodes CASSLTSLSSYEQYF.

The CDR3 sequence is CASRLTAGSSSPLHF. CDR3 in DNA: TGCGCCAGCAGGTTGACCGCGGGGTCGAGTTCACCCCTCCACTTT. The chain links TRBV5-1 to TRBJ1-6; D call uncertain. V lost 5 bases to trimming and J lost 9 bases, with 18 bases between them. The CDR3 has 15 amino acids. Germline V gene sequence: CDR1 SGHRS, CDR2 YFSETQ.

This clone appeared once. The rearrangement links TRBV23-1 to TRBJ2-3, with 10 bases lining up with TRBD1. TRBV23-1 has ORF status, its function being uncertain. This CDR3 is built from 20 residues. With V trimmed by 4 bases and J by 3 bases, 19 bases remained unmatched. CDR3: CASSPDRGPFRLDSTDTQYF. The CDR3 nucleotides read TGCGCCAGCAGTCCCGACAGGGGGCCCTTCCGACTAGATTCAACAGATACGCAGTATTTT.

The chain couples TRBV6-5 to TRBJ2-1; 14 bases align to TRBD2. In germline, CDR1 is MNHEY, CDR2 SVGAGI. CDR3 size: 15 residues. V shed 6 bases, J shed 6 bases, and the junction held 4 bases outside the gene matches. CDR3 region: CASRGLAGGFNEQFF. The CDR3 region has the DNA TGTGCCAGCAGAGGACTAGCGGGAGGTTTCAATGAGCAGTTCTTC.

This clone was detected only a few times. The rearrangement uses TRBV3-1 (or the pseudogene TRBV3-2) and TRBJ2-5; D may be TRBD2 (6 bases). Germline-derived CDR1 and CDR2 are LGHDT and YNNKEL (reference sequence). The CDR3 consists of 15 residues. Trimming left V 0 bases short and J 2 bases short, with 10 bases between. CDR3: CASSQDGGPQETQYF. The CDR3 bases are TGTGCCAGCAGCCAAGATGGAGGGCCTCAAGAGACCCAGTACTTC.

This rearrangement joins TRBV25-1 to TRBJ1-2, with 9 bases that match TRBD1. This CDR3 has 17 amino acids. Germline CDR1 MGHDK, CDR2 SYGVNS. V trimming: 1 base; J trimming: 0 bases; junction bases outside the gene matches: 6. The CDR3 DNA reads as TGTGCCAGCAGTGAATTGGGAACAGGGGGCTCTAACTATGGCTACACCTTC. This gives the protein CASSELGTGGSNYGYTF.

This chain uses TRBV6-2 or TRBV6-3 with TRBJ2-3; 13 bases fit TRBD2. The CDR3 totals 16 residues. Germline V gene sequence: CDR1 MNHEY, CDR2 SVGEGT. The V gene end was trimmed by 5 bases and the J gene end by 7 bases; junction bases not matched to a gene: 9. This CDR3 reads CASSRPGTSGINTQYF. Here the CDR3 DNA reads TGTGCCAGCAGTCGGCCCGGGACTAGCGGGATTAATACGCAGTATTTT.

This clone has ten or more counts. The genes are TRBV30 and TRBJ2-7, with D possibly matching TRBD1 (6 bases). V shed 2 bases and J shed 3 bases, with 17 bases lying between them. The CDR3 is made up of 15 amino acids. The V gene's germline CDR1 is GTSNPN and CDR2 SVGIG (reference sequence). Here the CDR3 DNA reads TGTGCCTGGAGTACCCCCGGGACATTTAACTACGAGCAGTACTTC. Protein sequence: CAWSTPGTFNYEQYF.

The V call is TRBV5-4, the J call TRBJ1-1, with 8 bases fitting TRBD1. This CDR3 spans 16 amino acids. Germline assignment: CDR1 SGHNT and CDR2 YYREEE (reference sequence). J gave up 3 bases and V 5 bases, and 12 bases lay outside the gene matches. Written as DNA, the CDR3 is TGTGCCAGCAGGCGGGCAGGGGGCCTGTATGACACTGAAGCTTTCTTT. Translation: CASRRAGGLYDTEAFF.

The chain links TRBV7-9 to TRBJ2-1, with 11 bases matching TRBD2. This CDR3 spans 15 amino acids. Germline assignment: CDR1 SEHNR and CDR2 FQNEAQ (reference sequence). J gave up 7 bases and V 1 base, and 3 bases lay outside the gene matches. The CDR3, as DNA: TGTGCCAGCAGCTTAGGACTAGCGGGGTTGAATGAGCAGTTCTTC. It yields the protein CASSLGLAGLNEQFF.

The chain employs TRBV9 and TRBJ2-5; 7 bases match TRBD2. CDR3 length: 15 residues. V lost 4 bases to trimming and J lost 1 base; unmatched junction nucleotides: 7. CDR1 SGDLS and CDR2 YYNGEE come from the germline V gene. This CDR3 is CASSSTPSGQETQYF. The CDR3 DNA reads TGTGCCAGCAGCTCAACCCCTAGCGGCCAAGAGACCCAGTACTTC.

This clone has more than one count but fewer than ten. V gene TRBV7-9 combines with J gene TRBJ2-3, with 11 bases matching TRBD2. In germline, CDR1 is SEHNR, CDR2 FQNEAQ (reference sequence). Trimming at V came to 3 bases and at J to 4 bases, leaving 6 bases not matched to a gene. The CDR3 is 16 residues long. The CDR3 here is CASSFLRTSGPDTQYF. CDR3 nucleotide sequence: TGTGCCAGCAGCTTCCTCCGGACTAGCGGGCCAGATACGCAGTATTTT.

The rearrangement joins TRBV3-1 (or the pseudogene TRBV3-2) to TRBJ2-1, with D perhaps matching TRBD2 (5 bases). Deletions cut 3 bases from V and 12 bases from J, with 21 bases between. From germline, CDR1 is LGHDT and CDR2 YNNKEL (reference sequence). The CDR3 has 15 amino acids. The CDR3 reads CASSHPGSLGRVQFF. In nucleotides, the CDR3 is TGTGCCAGCAGCCATCCGGGGTCACTAGGGCGGGTGCAGTTCTTC.

The rearrangement uses TRBV1 and TRBJ1-4. TRBV1 is a recognized pseudogene. This CDR3 has 15 amino acids. CDR3 DNA: TGCACCAGCAGCCAAGAAGGTGGAGTCAATGAAAAACTGTTTTTT. This translates into CTSSQEGGVNEKLFF.